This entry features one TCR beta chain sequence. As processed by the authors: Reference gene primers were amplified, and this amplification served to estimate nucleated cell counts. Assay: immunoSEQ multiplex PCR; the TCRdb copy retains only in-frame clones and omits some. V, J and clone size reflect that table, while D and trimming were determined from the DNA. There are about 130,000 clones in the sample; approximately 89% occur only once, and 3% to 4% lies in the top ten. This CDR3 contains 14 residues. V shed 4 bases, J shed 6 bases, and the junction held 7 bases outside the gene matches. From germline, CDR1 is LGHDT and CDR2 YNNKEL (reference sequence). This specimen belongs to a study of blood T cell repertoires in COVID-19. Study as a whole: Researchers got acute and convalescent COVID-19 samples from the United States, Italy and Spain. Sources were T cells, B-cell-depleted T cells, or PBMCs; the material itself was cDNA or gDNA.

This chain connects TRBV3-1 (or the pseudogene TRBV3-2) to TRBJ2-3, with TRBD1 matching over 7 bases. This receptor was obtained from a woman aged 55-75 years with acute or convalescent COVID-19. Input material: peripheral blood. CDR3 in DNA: TGTGCCAGCAGCCGCGACAGGGTTTCGGATACGCAGTATTTT. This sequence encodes CASSRDRVSDTQYF.